One sample yielded the 31 T cell receptor beta chains listed below, sequenced in a study of CD8+ T cells in alopecia areata. It was cDNA, reverse transcribed from extracted RNA, that served as the sequencing template. The protocol was immunoSEQ multiplex PCR, while the TCRdb copy is restricted to in-frame clones and leaves out a portion. Among roughly 250,000 clones, 67% were seen once, and the ten largest hold under 1.5%. The specimen was CD4+ T cells sorted from blood, collected at week 0. All receptors derive from a human donor with alopecia areata.

The chain uses TRBV7-2 and TRBJ2-5, with D possibly TRBD2 on 7 matching bases. There are 14 residues in the CDR3. Trimming stripped 3 bases from V and 5 bases from J, with 13 bases between. From germline, CDR1 is SGHTA and CDR2 FQGNSA. The CDR3 bases are TGTGCCAGCAGCTTTCGGGGGGCGGATGAGACCCAGTACTTC. Protein product: CASSFRGADETQYF.

The J gene is TRBJ1-2, the V gene TRBV19, with D unresolved. The V gene's germline CDR1 is LNHDA and CDR2 SQIVND (reference sequence). V lost 6 bases, J lost 8 bases, and 16 bases lay in between. The CDR3 runs 13 residues. The CDR3 region is CASSPGGPGGYTF. The CDR3 DNA is TGTGCCAGTAGCCCCGGAGGGCCGGGGGGCTACACCTTC.

The V gene is TRBV4-1, the J gene TRBJ1-6; D is unresolved. The ends were cut back, 0 bases at V and 14 bases at J, with 8 bases in the middle. Germline V gives CDR1 MGHRA, CDR2 YSYEKL. The CDR3 covers 12 residues. The CDR3 is CASSQEGLSLHF. CDR3 DNA sequence: TGCGCCAGCAGCCAAGAAGGGCTATCCCTCCACTTT.

The chain links TRBV5-1 to TRBJ2-3; 11 bases line up with TRBD2. V shed 0 bases and J 2 bases; nucleotides not matched to a gene: 8. The CDR3 covers 18 residues. Germline CDR1 reads SGHRS; CDR2 reads YFSETQ. This CDR3 reads CASSLASLAGGFTDTQYF. CDR3 DNA sequence: TGCGCCAGCAGCTTGGCGAGCCTAGCGGGGGGATTCACAGATACGCAGTATTTT.

In DNA, the CDR3 is TGCGCCAGCAGCCAAGACAGGGGTCTAAGCTACGAGCAGTACTTC. Protein product: CASSQDRGLSYEQYF. The chain recombines TRBV4-1 with TRBJ2-7, with D maybe TRBD1 (6 bases). The length of the CDR3 is 15 residues. V shed 0 bases and J shed 3 bases, with 12 bases lying between them. CDR1 is MGHRA, CDR2 YSYEKL, per germline.

V gene TRBV29-1 combines with J gene TRBJ2-7, with 8 bases aligning to TRBD1. With V trimmed by 7 bases and J by 3 bases, 5 bases remained unmatched. This CDR3 is 12 amino acids long. Per the germline V gene, CDR1 is SQVTM and CDR2 is ANQGSEA. CDR3 in DNA: TGCAGCGCCCATACAGGGGGCTACGAGCAGTACTTC. Translated: CSAHTGGYEQYF.

This clone has a handful of counts. The gene calls are TRBV30 and TRBJ2-7; D remains ambiguous. The CDR3 contains 11 residues. Germline V lookup: CDR1 GTSNPN, CDR2 SVGIG (reference sequence). The ends were cut back, 0 bases at V and 2 bases at J, with 2 bases in the middle. The CDR3 protein is CAWSVAYEQYF. DNA for the CDR3: TGTGCCTGGAGTGTAGCCTACGAGCAGTACTTC.

The J gene is TRBJ2-5, the V gene TRBV29-1, with TRBD2 matching 8 bases. Trimming at V came to 5 bases and at J to 4 bases, leaving 12 bases not matched to a gene. This CDR3 has 15 residues. Per germline, CDR1 SQVTM and CDR2 ANQGSEA. CDR3 residues: CSVPRLNLAGETQYF. CDR3 bases: TGCAGCGTTCCCCGACTCAACCTAGCGGGAGAGACCCAGTACTTC.

The table lists this clone with a few counts. J is TRBJ1-2 and V is TRBV19, with a possible D match to TRBD1 (5 bases). The CDR3 runs 13 residues. The V end lost 1 base, the J end lost 8 bases, and 11 bases lay between the germline ends. Per germline, CDR1 LNHDA and CDR2 SQIVND (reference sequence). The CDR3 sequence is CASSIGQGGGYTF. In DNA, the CDR3 is TGTGCCAGTAGTATAGGCCAGGGAGGCGGCTACACCTTC.

This chain uses TRBV5-5 with TRBJ2-7, with 10 bases fitting TRBD1. CDR3 length equals 15 residues. Germline V gives CDR1 SGHKS, CDR2 YYEKEE (reference sequence). The V segment lost 0 bases and the J segment 6 bases; nucleotides outside the gene matches: 6. CDR3 sequence (DNA): TGTGCCAGCAGCTTGGTGGGACAGGGGATTGCCGAGCAGTACTTC. The encoded protein is CASSLVGQGIAEQYF.

This clone was seen more than once but under ten times. The chain is built from TRBV29-1 and TRBJ1-1; TRBD1 matches at 9 bases. Germline loops: CDR1 SQVTM, CDR2 ANQGSEA. The CDR3 is 15 residues long. The V segment lost 4 bases and the J segment 4 bases; nucleotides outside the gene matches: 10. This chain's CDR3 is CSVAPRQTGGTEAFF. Here the CDR3 DNA reads TGCAGCGTTGCTCCCAGACAGACAGGGGGCACTGAAGCTTTCTTT. The complete variable domain, with remaining parts taken from reference TRBV29-1 and TRBJ1-1, reads SAVISQKPSRDICQRGTSLTIQCQVDSQVTMMFWYRQQPGQSLTLIATANQGSEATYESGFVIDKFPISRPNLTFSTLTVSNMSPEDSSIYLCSVAPRQTGGTEAFFGQGTRLTVV.

The J gene is TRBJ1-4, the V gene TRBV2; possible D gene TRBD1, 5 bases. Germline V lookup: CDR1 SNHLY, CDR2 FYNNEI. There are 14 residues in the CDR3. The V gene lost 6 bases and the J gene lost 1 base, with 9 bases spanning the gap. CDR3 nucleotides: TGTGCCAGCAGGCCAGACAGAACTAATGAAAAACTGTTTTTT. It is translated as CASRPDRTNEKLFF.

The rearrangement links TRBV7-2 to TRBJ1-3; D is perhaps TRBD1 (6 bases). This CDR3 region has 13 residues. The V gene lost 5 bases and the J gene lost 4 bases, with 9 bases spanning the gap. Germline assignment: CDR1 SGHTA and CDR2 FQGNSA. The DNA for the CDR3 is TGTGCCAGCAGCCGGACAGTCGGAAACACCATATATTTT. This encodes CASSRTVGNTIYF.

This clone showed up just once. The gene calls are TRBV7-2 and TRBJ1-2, with no clear D. CDR3 length: 15 residues. The germline V and J ends were trimmed by 0 bases and 7 bases, with 15 bases remaining between them. Germline V gives CDR1 SGHTA, CDR2 FQGNSA. CDR3 sequence: CASSLAVFFKRGYTF. CDR3 in DNA: TGTGCCAGCAGCTTAGCGGTGTTTTTCAAACGTGGCTACACCTTC.

The V gene is TRBV7-8, the J gene TRBJ2-5; D gene unclear. The germline V and J ends were trimmed by 8 bases and 0 bases, with 7 bases remaining between them. The CDR3 runs 12 residues. Germline CDR1 SGHVS, CDR2 FQNEAQ. The DNA of the CDR3 is TGTGCCAGCCTCGGATACCAAGAGACCCAGTACTTC. Amino acid sequence: CASLGYQETQYF.

J is TRBJ1-2 and V is TRBV20-1, with D unresolved. Germline CDR1 is DFQATT and CDR2 is SNEGSKA (reference sequence). The V gene lost 2 bases and the J gene lost 12 bases, with 13 bases spanning the gap. This CDR3 is built from 11 residues. The chain's CDR3 is CSARYSYLHTF. In nucleotides, the CDR3 is TGCAGTGCTAGATACAGCTACCTCCACACCTTC.

This clone appeared once. The chain links TRBV7-8 to TRBJ2-3; 8 bases are shared with TRBD1. CDR3 length: 15 amino acids. The V gene's germline CDR1 is SGHVS and CDR2 FQNEAQ. The trim removed 3 bases at V and 0 bases at J, leaving 2 bases unmatched. The CDR3 DNA follows: TGTGCCAGCAGCTTTCGGACAGGGAGCACAGATACGCAGTATTTT. It specifies CASSFRTGSTDTQYF.

The table lists this clone with a count of one. The V gene is TRBV9, the J gene TRBJ1-1; D is undetermined. Germline V lookup: CDR1 SGDLS, CDR2 YYNGEE. Trimming cost V 0 bases and J 5 bases, with 8 bases left between them. This CDR3 has 13 residues. The CDR3 bases are TGTGCCAGCAGCGTAGCTGTGGAAACTGAAGCTTTCTTT. It yields the protein CASSVAVETEAFF. Combining the CDR3 with reference TRBV9 and TRBJ1-1 gives the whole variable domain DSGVTQTPKHLITATGQRVTLRCSPRSGDLSVYWYQQSLDQGLQFLIQYYNGEERAKGNILERFSAQQFPDLHSELNLSSLELGDSALYFCASSVAVETEAFFGQGTRLTVV.

This clone showed up just a few times. The chain joins TRBV29-1 to TRBJ2-1; D possibly corresponds to TRBD2 (7 bases). CDR1 and CDR2 (germline): SQVTM, ANQGSEA. There are 14 residues in the CDR3. V gave up 2 bases and J gave up 0 bases, with 8 bases separating them. CDR3 in amino acids: CSVERGGSYNEQFF. In nucleotides, the CDR3 is TGCAGCGTTGAAAGGGGGGGCTCCTACAATGAGCAGTTCTTC.

V is TRBV29-1 and J is TRBJ1-1; TRBD1 matches at 8 bases. The CDR3 totals 14 residues. Germline V gene data show CDR1 as SQVTM and CDR2 as ANQGSEA. Trimming at V came to 5 bases and at J to 0 bases, leaving 5 bases not matched to a gene. In nucleotides, the CDR3 is TGCAGCGTTAGTTTGGGACAGGTGAACACTGAAGCTTTCTTT. Protein: CSVSLGQVNTEAFF.

This chain joins TRBV5-4 and TRBJ1-2; 9 nucleotides line up with TRBD1. The CDR3 sequence is 15 residues long. V was clipped by 5 bases and J by 8 bases; unmatched bases: 13. Looked up from germline, CDR1 is SGHNT and CDR2 is YYREEE (reference sequence). This CDR3 is CASRSRDRDVYGYTF. The CDR3 bases are TGTGCCAGCAGATCCCGGGACAGGGATGTGTACGGCTACACCTTC.

The chain has TRBV30 and TRBJ2-2, with 11 nucleotides matching TRBD1. CDR1 is GTSNPN, CDR2 SVGIG, per germline (reference sequence). The CDR3 loop spans 15 amino acids. V shed 5 bases and J 6 bases; nucleotides not matched to a gene: 8. CDR3: CAWGTGTGGAGELFF. CDR3 DNA: TGTGCCTGGGGAACTGGGACAGGGGGAGCCGGGGAGCTGTTTTTT.

In nucleotides, the CDR3 is TGTGCCTGGAGTGCTAGCACCATTGGAACTAGTGGCTACACCTTC. This encodes CAWSASTIGTSGYTF. The chain uses TRBV30 and TRBJ1-2; D remains ambiguous. Germline V gene lookup returns CDR1 GTSNPN and CDR2 SVGIG (reference sequence). This CDR3 has 15 residues. V was clipped by 1 base and J by 7 bases, with 19 bases between them.

This chain uses TRBV4-1 with TRBJ1-1, with TRBD1 as a possible D gene (6 bases). Germline V CDR1 and CDR2: MGHRA, YSYEKL. This CDR3 has 18 residues. Trimming pared 1 base from V and 2 bases from J, leaving 20 bases between. CDR3: CASSQGQGWTTINTEAFF. The CDR3 DNA reads TGCGCCAGCAGCCAAGGTCAGGGGTGGACCACTATTAACACTGAAGCTTTCTTT.

The chain is built from TRBV10-3 and TRBJ2-3, with TRBD1 matching over 9 bases. Trimming at V came to 6 bases and at J to 3 bases, leaving 4 bases not matched to a gene. The germline V gene encodes CDR1 ENHRY and CDR2 SYGVKD. This CDR3 comprises 14 residues. CDR3 nucleotides: TGTGCCATCAGGCCGGGACAGGGTACAGATACGCAGTATTTT. Its protein is CAIRPGQGTDTQYF.

The V and J genes are TRBV25-1 and TRBJ2-2; 10 bases are shared with TRBD1. The V segment lost 5 bases and the J segment 0 bases; nucleotides outside the gene matches: 9. This CDR3 spans 18 amino acids. Germline assignment: CDR1 MGHDK and CDR2 SYGVNS. CDR3 residues: CASSPGQGLPPNTGELFF. The CDR3 DNA sequence: TGTGCCAGCAGTCCGGGACAGGGGTTACCACCGAACACCGGGGAGCTGTTTTTT.

This clone was observed a single time. The V gene is TRBV27, the J gene TRBJ1-6, with D perhaps TRBD1 (6 bases). The CDR3 extends over 15 amino acids. Trimming pared 7 bases from V and 7 bases from J, leaving 17 bases between. The germline V gene has CDR1 MNHEY and CDR2 SMNVEV (reference sequence). The CDR3 region is CASTMGGAGNSPLHF. The DNA for the CDR3 is TGTGCCAGCACGATGGGGGGGGCGGGAAATTCACCCCTCCACTTT.

This sequence joins TRBV29-1 and TRBJ1-1; a possible D gene is TRBD1 (5 bases). CDR1 and CDR2 (germline): SQVTM, ANQGSEA. Between the trimmed V and J ends, which lost 4 bases and 5 bases, there was a span of 11 bases. This CDR3 spans 12 amino acids. The CDR3 here is CSVVGAHTEAFF. As DNA, the CDR3 is TGCAGCGTTGTAGGGGCGCATACTGAAGCTTTCTTT.

This chain connects TRBV7-3 to TRBJ1-1; D is uncertain. Per germline, CDR1 SGHTA and CDR2 FQGTGA. The CDR3 loop spans 13 amino acids. The V gene lost 6 bases and the J gene lost 1 base, with 9 bases spanning the gap. The CDR3 sequence: CASRSQTNTEAFF. The CDR3 DNA follows: TGTGCCAGCAGGTCGCAGACGAACACTGAAGCTTTCTTT.

This clone was picked up one time. J is TRBJ2-5 and V is TRBV29-1; D is unclear. V was cut by 3 bases and J by 2 bases, with 13 bases left in between. The CDR3 is made up of 14 amino acids. The germline V gene has CDR1 SQVTM and CDR2 ANQGSEA. CDR3 in amino acids: CSVDYRANQETQYF. The CDR3 DNA is TGCAGCGTTGACTATCGGGCAAATCAAGAGACCCAGTACTTC. The full variable domain, in which reference TRBV29-1 and TRBJ2-5 provide the parts outside the CDR3, is SAVISQKPSRDICQRGTSLTIQCQVDSQVTMMFWYRQQPGQSLTLIATANQGSEATYESGFVIDKFPISRPNLTFSTLTVSNMSPEDSSIYLCSVDYRANQETQYFGPGTRLLVL.

The V and J genes are TRBV20-1 and TRBJ2-1; D not resolved. The CDR3 is 11 amino acids. CDR1 is DFQATT, CDR2 SNEGSKA, per germline (reference sequence). The ends were cut back, 0 bases at V and 8 bases at J, with 5 bases in the middle. CDR3 residues: CSARDRHEQFF. The DNA for the CDR3 is TGCAGTGCTAGAGATCGGCATGAGCAGTTCTTC.